This T cell receptor beta chain appears in the sequencing data of a study of CD8+CD57+ T cells in acquired aplastic anemia. Study outcomes and limitations: A significant difference in CD8+ Simpson's diversity between patients and controls was not found.

CDR3 length: 11 amino acids. Germline CDR1 and CDR2: LGHDT and YNNKEL (reference sequence). This clonotype has a count of ten or more. The antigen is not known. A junction boundary mismatches the germline segment, possibly from a read error. TCR beta VDJ combinations and CDR3 sequences were profiled from genomic DNA. TCRdb used MiXCR to reprocess the reads, holding one entry per CDR3 protein. The profile shows 150,000 to 200,000 distinct CDR3 sequences, 50% to 75% of them singletons. The V call is TRBV3-1, the J call TRBJ2-1, with D unclear. This receptor was taken from a human donor in good health. Sequencing was done on a sample of sorted CD4+, CD8+, or CD8+CD57+ T cells (not recorded which) from PBMCs. CDR3 sequence: CASTQATEQFF. The CDR3 DNA reads TGTGCCAGCACCCAAGCGACTGAGCAGTTCTTC.